This T cell receptor beta chain was captured in a study of T cell responses to AZD1222 COVID-19 vaccine. Study details: Recipients boosted at about 4 weeks or about 12 weeks are pooled.

Germline assignment: CDR1 SGHVS and CDR2 FQNEAQ. V dropped 5 bases and J dropped 2 bases, with 19 bases sitting between them. The CDR3 extends over 18 amino acids. The data were produced by immunoSEQ multiplex PCR, yet TCRdb's version contains in-frame clones alone and is incomplete. This table holds about 79,000 clones, more than 70% found once. The TCR sequence derives from an adult in good health. The V gene is TRBV7-8, the J gene TRBJ1-6; D not certain. The starting material was peripheral blood, obtained on day 0 of AZD1222 vaccination. CDR3 sequence reads: CASSLRRSLSAYNSPLHF. The CDR3 DNA sequence: TGTGCCAGCAGCCTTAGACGTAGCTTGAGCGCCTATAATTCACCCCTCCACTTT.